This T cell receptor (beta chain) was sequenced in a study of cytomegalovirus exposure and HLA in healthy donors. Findings and limits, study-wide: The authors listed 164 TCR beta chains as cytomegalovirus-associated. Reported performance of the classifier showed diagnosis of cytomegalovirus status with high specificity and sensitivity. In the 130 or so validation repertoires, approximately 94% of cluster scores exceeded 0, per a later analysis.

About this clone: Its antigen remains unidentified.

Clones were read by immunoSEQ multiplex PCR, and TCRdb kept only the in-frame ones, dropping some. The sample has 150,000 to 200,000 clones, about 82% seen once. J was trimmed by 3 bases and V by 4 bases; bases with no gene match: 2. This CDR3 is 13 amino acids long. Germline V gives CDR1 SGHVS, CDR2 FQNEAQ. V is TRBV7-8 and J is TRBJ1-2, with TRBD1 identical over 7 bases. The receptor comes from a man aged 30-40 years in good health and CMV-seropositive. Sequencing used PBMCs. In DNA, the CDR3 is TGTGCCAGCAGCTCTACAGGGGACTATGGCTACACCTTC. The encoded protein is CASSSTGDYGYTF. Full variable domain (remainder filled in from reference TRBV7-8 and TRBJ1-2): GAGVSQSPRYKVAKRGQDVALRCDPISGHVSLFWYQQALGQGPEFLTYFQNEAQLDKSGLPSDRFFAERPEGSVSTLKIQRTQQEDSAVYLCASSSTGDYGYTFGSGTRLTVV.